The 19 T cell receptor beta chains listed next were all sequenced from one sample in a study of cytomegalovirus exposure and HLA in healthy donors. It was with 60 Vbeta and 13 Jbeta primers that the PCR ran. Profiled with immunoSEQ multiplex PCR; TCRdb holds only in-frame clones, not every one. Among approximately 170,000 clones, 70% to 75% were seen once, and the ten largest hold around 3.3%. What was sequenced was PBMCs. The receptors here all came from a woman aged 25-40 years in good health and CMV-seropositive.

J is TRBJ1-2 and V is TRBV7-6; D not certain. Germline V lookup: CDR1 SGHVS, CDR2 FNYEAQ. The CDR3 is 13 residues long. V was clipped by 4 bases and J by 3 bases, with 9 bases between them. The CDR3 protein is CASSSGFDYGYTF. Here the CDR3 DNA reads TGTGCCAGCAGCTCGGGTTTTGACTATGGCTACACCTTC.

The CDR3 region is CASSYGTGSNYGYTF. For the CDR3, the DNA is TGTGCCAGCAGTTACGGGACAGGGTCTAACTATGGCTACACCTTC. V is TRBV6-5 and J is TRBJ1-2, with 9 bases that match TRBD1. Germline V gene lookup returns CDR1 MNHEY and CDR2 SVGAGI. The CDR3 extends over 15 amino acids. V shed 2 bases and J 0 bases; nucleotides not matched to a gene: 1.

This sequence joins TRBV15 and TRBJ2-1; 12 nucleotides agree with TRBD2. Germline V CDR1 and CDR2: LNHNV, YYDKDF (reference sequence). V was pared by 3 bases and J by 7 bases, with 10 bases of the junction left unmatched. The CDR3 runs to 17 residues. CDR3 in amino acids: CATSRATSGRMPNEQFF. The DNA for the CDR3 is TGTGCCACCAGCAGGGCGACTAGCGGGAGAATGCCGAATGAGCAGTTCTTC.

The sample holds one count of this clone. The CDR3 protein is CASSPNTGELFF. For the CDR3, the DNA is TGTGCCAGCAGTCCTAACACCGGGGAGCTGTTTTTT. The chain joins TRBV6-5 to TRBJ2-2; unclear D gene. The CDR3 covers 12 residues. Per the germline V gene, CDR1 is MNHEY and CDR2 is SVGAGI. The germline V and J ends were trimmed by 5 bases and 2 bases, with 3 bases remaining between them.

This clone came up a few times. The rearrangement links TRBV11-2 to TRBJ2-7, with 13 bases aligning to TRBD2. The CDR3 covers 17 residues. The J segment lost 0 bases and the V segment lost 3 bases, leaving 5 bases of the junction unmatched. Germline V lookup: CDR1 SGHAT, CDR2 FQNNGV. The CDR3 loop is CASSLLTSGRASYEQYF. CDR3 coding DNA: TGTGCCAGCAGCTTGCTTACTAGCGGGAGGGCCTCCTACGAGCAGTACTTC.

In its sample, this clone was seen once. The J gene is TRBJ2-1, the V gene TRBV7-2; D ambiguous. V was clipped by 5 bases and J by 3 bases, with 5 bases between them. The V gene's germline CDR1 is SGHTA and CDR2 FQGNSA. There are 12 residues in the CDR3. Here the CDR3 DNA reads TGTGCCAGCAGCGCGTACTACAATGAGCAGTTCTTC. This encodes CASSAYYNEQFF.

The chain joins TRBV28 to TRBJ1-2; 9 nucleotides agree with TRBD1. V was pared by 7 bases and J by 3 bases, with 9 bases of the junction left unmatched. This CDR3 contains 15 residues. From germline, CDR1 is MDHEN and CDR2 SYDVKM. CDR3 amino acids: CASITGGALDYGYTF. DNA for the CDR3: TGTGCCAGCATCACAGGGGGCGCGTTAGACTATGGCTACACCTTC.

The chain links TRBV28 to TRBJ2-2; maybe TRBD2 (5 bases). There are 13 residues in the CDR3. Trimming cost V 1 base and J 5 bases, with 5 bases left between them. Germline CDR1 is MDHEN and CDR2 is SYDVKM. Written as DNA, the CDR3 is TGTGCCAGCAGTTTATCGGGGACCGGGGAGCTGTTTTTT. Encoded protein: CASSLSGTGELFF.

This CDR3 is CASTSRGFETNEKLFF. DNA of the CDR3: TGTGCCAGCACCTCGCGAGGGTTTGAGACTAATGAAAAACTGTTTTTT. The gene calls are TRBV28 and TRBJ1-4, with D hard to call. Trimming left V 7 bases short and J 2 bases short, with 17 bases between. There are 16 residues in the CDR3. CDR1 and CDR2 from the germline V gene are MDHEN and SYDVKM.

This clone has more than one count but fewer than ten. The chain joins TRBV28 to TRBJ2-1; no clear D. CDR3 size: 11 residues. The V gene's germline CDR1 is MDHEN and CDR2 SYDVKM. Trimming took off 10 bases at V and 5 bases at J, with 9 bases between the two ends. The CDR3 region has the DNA TGTGCCACCACCTACGACAATGAGCAGTTCTTC. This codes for CATTYDNEQFF.

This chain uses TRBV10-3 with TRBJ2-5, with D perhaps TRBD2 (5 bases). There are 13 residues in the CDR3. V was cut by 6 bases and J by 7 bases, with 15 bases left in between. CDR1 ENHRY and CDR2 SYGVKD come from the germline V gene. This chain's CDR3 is CAISPLAPGTQYF. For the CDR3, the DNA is TGTGCCATCAGCCCTCTAGCTCCGGGGACCCAGTACTTC.

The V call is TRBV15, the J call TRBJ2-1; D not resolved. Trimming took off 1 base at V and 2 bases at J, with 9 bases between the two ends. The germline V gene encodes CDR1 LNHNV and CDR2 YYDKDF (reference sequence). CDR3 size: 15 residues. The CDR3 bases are TGTGCCACCAGCAGAGCCGGTCTTACCTACAATGAGCAGTTCTTC. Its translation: CATSRAGLTYNEQFF. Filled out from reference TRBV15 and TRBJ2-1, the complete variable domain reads DAMVIQNPRYQVTQFGKPVTLSCSQTLNHNVMYWYQQKSSQAPKLLFHYYDKDFNNEADTPDNFQSRRPNTSFCFLDIRSPGLGDTAMYLCATSRAGLTYNEQFFGPGTRLTVL.

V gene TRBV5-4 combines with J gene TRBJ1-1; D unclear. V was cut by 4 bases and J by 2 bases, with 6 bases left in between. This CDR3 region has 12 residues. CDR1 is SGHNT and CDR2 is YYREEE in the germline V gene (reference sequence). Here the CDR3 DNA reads TGTGCCAGCAGCCAGATTAACACTGAAGCTTTCTTT. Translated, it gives CASSQINTEAFF.

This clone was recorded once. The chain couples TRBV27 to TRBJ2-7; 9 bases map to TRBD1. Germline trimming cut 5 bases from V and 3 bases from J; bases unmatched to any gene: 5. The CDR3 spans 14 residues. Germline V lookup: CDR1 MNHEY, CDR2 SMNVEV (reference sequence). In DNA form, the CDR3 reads TGTGCCAGCAGTCCCGACAGGGGGATCTACGAGCAGTACTTC. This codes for CASSPDRGIYEQYF.

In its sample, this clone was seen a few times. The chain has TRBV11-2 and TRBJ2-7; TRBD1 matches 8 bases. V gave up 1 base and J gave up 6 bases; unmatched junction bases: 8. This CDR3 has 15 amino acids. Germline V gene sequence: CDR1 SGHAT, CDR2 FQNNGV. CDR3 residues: CASSLVAGGNGEQYF. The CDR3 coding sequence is TGTGCCAGCAGCTTAGTTGCAGGGGGCAATGGCGAGCAGTACTTC.

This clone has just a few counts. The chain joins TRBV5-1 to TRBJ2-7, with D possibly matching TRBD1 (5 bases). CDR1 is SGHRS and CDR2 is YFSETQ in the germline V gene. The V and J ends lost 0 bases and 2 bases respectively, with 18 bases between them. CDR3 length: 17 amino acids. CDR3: CASSLAQGGLATYEQYF. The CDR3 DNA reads TGCGCCAGCAGCTTGGCCCAGGGCGGCTTAGCTACCTACGAGCAGTACTTC.

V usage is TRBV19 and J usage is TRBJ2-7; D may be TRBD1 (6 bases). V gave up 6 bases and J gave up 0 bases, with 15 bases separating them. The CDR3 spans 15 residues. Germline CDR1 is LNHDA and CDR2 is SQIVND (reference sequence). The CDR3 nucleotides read TGTGCCAGTAGCACTAGGACAGAGAGCTCCTACGAGCAGTACTTC. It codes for CASSTRTESSYEQYF.

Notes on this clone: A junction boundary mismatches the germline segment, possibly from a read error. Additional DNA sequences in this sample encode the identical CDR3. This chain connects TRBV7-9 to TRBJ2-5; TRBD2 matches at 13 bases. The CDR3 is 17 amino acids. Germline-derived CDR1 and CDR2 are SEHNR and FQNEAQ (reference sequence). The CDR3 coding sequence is TGTGCCAGCAGCCAAGGGACTAGCGGGACACCCCAAGAGACTCAGTACTTC. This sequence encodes CASSQGTSGTPQETQYF.

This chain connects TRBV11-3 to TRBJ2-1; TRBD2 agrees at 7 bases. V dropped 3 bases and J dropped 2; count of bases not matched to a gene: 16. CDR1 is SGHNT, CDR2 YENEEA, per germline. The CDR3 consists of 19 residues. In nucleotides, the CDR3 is TGTGCCAGCAGCTTTTCTATAGCGGGCGCCGATTGGGCCTACAATGAGCAGTTCTTC. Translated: CASSFSIAGADWAYNEQFF.